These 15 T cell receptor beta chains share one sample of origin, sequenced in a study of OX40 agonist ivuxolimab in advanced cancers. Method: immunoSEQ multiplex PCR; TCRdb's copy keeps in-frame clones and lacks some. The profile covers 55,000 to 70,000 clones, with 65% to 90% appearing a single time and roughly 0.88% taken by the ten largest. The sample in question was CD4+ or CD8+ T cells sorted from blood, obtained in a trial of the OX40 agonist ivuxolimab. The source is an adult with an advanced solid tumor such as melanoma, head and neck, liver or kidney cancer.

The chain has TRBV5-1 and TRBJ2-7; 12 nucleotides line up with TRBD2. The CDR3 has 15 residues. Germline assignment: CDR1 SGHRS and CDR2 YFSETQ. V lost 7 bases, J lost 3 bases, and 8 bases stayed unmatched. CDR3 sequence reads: CASGITSGGIYEQYF. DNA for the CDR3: TGCGCCAGCGGTATCACTAGCGGGGGGATCTACGAGCAGTACTTC.

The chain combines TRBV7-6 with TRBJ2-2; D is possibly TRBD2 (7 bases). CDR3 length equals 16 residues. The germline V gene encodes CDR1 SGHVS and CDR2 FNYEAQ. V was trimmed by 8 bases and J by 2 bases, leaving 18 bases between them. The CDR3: CASGSGGPINTGELFF. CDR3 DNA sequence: TGTGCCAGCGGATCGGGGGGCCCGATTAACACCGGGGAGCTGTTTTTT. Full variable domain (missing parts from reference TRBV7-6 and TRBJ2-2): GAGVSQSPRYKVTKRGQDVALRCDPISGHVSLYWYRQALGQGPEFLTYFNYEAQQDKSGLPNDRFSAERPEGSISTLTIQRTEQRDSAMYRCASGSGGPINTGELFFGEGSRLTVL.

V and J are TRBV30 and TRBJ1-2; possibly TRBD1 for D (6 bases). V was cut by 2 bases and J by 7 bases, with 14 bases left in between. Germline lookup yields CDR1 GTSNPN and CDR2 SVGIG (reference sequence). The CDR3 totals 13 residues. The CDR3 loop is CAWSLQGNIGYTF. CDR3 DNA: TGTGCCTGGAGTCTACAGGGAAATATTGGCTACACCTTC.

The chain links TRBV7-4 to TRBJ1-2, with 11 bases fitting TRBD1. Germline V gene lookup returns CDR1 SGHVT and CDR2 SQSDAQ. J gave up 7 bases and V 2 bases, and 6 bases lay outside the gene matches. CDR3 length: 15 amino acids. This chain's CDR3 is CASSLRRTGGSGYTF. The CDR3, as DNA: TGTGCCAGCAGCTTAAGGAGGACAGGGGGCTCTGGCTACACCTTC.

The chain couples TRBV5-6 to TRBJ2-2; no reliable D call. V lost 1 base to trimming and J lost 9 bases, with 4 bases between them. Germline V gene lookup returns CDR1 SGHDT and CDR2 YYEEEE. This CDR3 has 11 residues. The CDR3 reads CASSLKRELFF. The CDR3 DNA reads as TGTGCCAGCAGCTTGAAGCGGGAGCTGTTTTTT.

CDR3 loop: CASSPPGSRVNTEAFF. Here the CDR3 DNA reads TGTGCCAGCTCACCACCTGGGAGCAGGGTAAACACTGAAGCTTTCTTT. The chain is built from TRBV18 and TRBJ1-1; perhaps TRBD1 as D (5 bases). V gave up 0 bases and J gave up 2 bases, with 13 bases separating them. Germline lookup yields CDR1 KGHSH and CDR2 LQKENI. This CDR3 is built from 16 residues.

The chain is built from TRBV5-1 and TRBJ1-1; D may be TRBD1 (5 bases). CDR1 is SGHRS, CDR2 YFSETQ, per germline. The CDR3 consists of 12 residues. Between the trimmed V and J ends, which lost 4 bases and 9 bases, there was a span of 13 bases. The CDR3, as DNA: TGCGCCAGCAGCACCGACAGAATTCAAGCTTTCTTT. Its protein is CASSTDRIQAFF.

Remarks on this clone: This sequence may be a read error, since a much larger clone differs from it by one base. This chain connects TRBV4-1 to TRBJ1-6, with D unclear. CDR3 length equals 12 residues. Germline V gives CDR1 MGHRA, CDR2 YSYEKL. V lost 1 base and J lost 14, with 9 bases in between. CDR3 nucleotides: TGCGCCAGCAGCCAAGCCGGCGAGGCCCTCCACTTT. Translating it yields CASSQAGEALHF.

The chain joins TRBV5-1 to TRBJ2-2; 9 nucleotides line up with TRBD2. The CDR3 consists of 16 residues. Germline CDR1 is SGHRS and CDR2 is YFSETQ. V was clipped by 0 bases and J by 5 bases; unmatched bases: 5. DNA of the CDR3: TGCGCCAGCAGCTTGGTTGTAGCGGGGGTTACCGGGGAGCTGTTTTTT. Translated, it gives CASSLVVAGVTGELFF.

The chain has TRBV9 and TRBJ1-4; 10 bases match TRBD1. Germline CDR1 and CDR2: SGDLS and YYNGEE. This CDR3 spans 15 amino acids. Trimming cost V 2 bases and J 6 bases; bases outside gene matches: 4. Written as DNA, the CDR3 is TGTGCCAGCAGCGTCACGGGACAGGGGCATGAAAAACTGTTTTTT. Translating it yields CASSVTGQGHEKLFF.

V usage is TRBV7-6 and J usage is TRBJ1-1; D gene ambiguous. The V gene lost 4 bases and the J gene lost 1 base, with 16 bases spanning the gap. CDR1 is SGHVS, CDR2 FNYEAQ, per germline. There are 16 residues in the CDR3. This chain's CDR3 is CASSSGSGSRNTEAFF. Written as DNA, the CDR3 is TGTGCCAGCAGCTCTGGGTCGGGCTCTCGGAACACTGAAGCTTTCTTT.

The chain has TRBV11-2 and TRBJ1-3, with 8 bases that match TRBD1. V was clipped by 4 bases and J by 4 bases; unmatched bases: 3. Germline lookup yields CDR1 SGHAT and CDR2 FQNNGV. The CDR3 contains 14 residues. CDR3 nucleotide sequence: TGTGCCAGCAGCTCTCGGGACAGGGGAAACACCATATATTTT. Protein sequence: CASSSRDRGNTIYF.

The CDR3 nucleotides are TGCGCCAGCAGGGGGGGACAGGAGAGCTCCTACGAGCAGTACTTC. Translation: CASRGGQESSYEQYF. The J gene is TRBJ2-7, the V gene TRBV10-2; TRBD1 matches 8 bases. Germline V lookup: CDR1 WSHSY, CDR2 SAAADI. This CDR3 has 15 residues. V dropped 6 bases and J dropped 0; count of bases not matched to a gene: 7.

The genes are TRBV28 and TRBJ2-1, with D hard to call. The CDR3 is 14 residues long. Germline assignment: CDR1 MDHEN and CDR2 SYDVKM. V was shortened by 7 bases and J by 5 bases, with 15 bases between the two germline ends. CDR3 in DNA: TGTGCCAGCACCCAGCCGGCATTAAACAATGAGCAGTTCTTC. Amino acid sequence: CASTQPALNNEQFF.

This CDR3 reads CASSLSGGDTGELFF. The CDR3 bases are TGTGCCAGCAGCTTAAGCGGGGGGGACACCGGGGAGCTGTTTTTT. The V and J genes are TRBV5-4 and TRBJ2-2; 10 nucleotides match TRBD2. The germline V gene encodes CDR1 SGHNT and CDR2 YYREEE (reference sequence). V lost 2 bases and J lost 3; bases outside the gene matches: 1. The CDR3 contains 15 residues.